What follows are 15 T cell receptor beta chains derived from one specimen sequenced in a study of patients and donors after allogeneic stem cell transplantation. TCRdb recomputed calls from the RT-PCR reads with MiXCR, one row per CDR3 protein. The sample holds more than 850,000 distinct CDR3 sequences, approximately 19% seen once. The sequenced material came from blood, either unsorted or a sorted T cell fraction (not recorded which). All receptors come from a human donor who was either an allogeneic HSCT recipient or a stem cell or donor lymphocyte infusion donor (not recorded which). It is not recorded whose cells these are; they may come from a transplant donor.

The gene calls are TRBV6-1 and TRBJ2-5; D not certain. Between the trimmed V and J ends, which lost 8 bases and 4 bases, there was a span of 14 bases. CDR1 is MNHNS, CDR2 SASEGT, per germline. The CDR3 extends over 13 amino acids. The CDR3 reads CASGTGWAETQYF. The CDR3 DNA reads TGTGCCAGCGGTACTGGTTGGGCAGAGACCCAGTACTTC.

The chain combines TRBV20-1 with TRBJ1-2, with 7 bases identical to TRBD1. V dropped 1 base and J dropped 6; count of bases not matched to a gene: 5. Per germline, CDR1 DFQATT and CDR2 SNEGSKA (reference sequence). The CDR3 is 13 residues long. The CDR3 loop reads CSARVGDRNGYTF. The CDR3 region has the DNA TGCAGTGCTAGAGTTGGGGACAGAAATGGCTACACCTTC.

The chain joins TRBV4-2 to TRBJ1-6; tentative D call: TRBD1 (5 bases). CDR1 and CDR2 from the germline V gene are LGHNA and YNFKEQ. This CDR3 spans 15 amino acids. Trimming removed 2 bases at V and 7 bases at J, with 12 bases between. CDR3 nucleotide sequence: TGTGCCAGCAGCCAACTATGGGACCCAAATTCACCCCTCCACTTT. Translated, it gives CASSQLWDPNSPLHF.

The chain combines TRBV12-3 or TRBV12-4 with TRBJ1-2; D unresolved. V was cut by 1 base and J by 8 bases, with 11 bases left in between. The CDR3 covers 13 residues. CDR3 sequence (DNA): TGTGCCAGCAGTTTAGAGACCCTCCGGGGCTACACCTTC. Residues: CASSLETLRGYTF.

The chain employs TRBV30 and TRBJ2-7; 13 bases line up with TRBD2. The CDR3 is 15 amino acids. J lost 2 bases, V lost 4 bases, and 5 bases had no gene match. From germline, CDR1 is GTSNPN and CDR2 SVGIG (reference sequence). CDR3 in amino acids: CAWKETSGRAYEQYF. The DNA of the CDR3 is TGTGCCTGGAAGGAAACTAGCGGGAGGGCCTACGAGCAGTACTTC.

There are a few counts of this clonotype. The genes are TRBV11-2 and TRBJ2-5; possible D gene TRBD1, 5 bases. The CDR3 has 14 amino acids. The V gene's germline CDR1 is SGHAT and CDR2 FQNNGV. V was trimmed by 5 bases and J by 3 bases, leaving 13 bases between them. The CDR3 DNA sequence: TGTGCCAGCAGCGTACCCCTAGGGGAAGAGACCCAGTACTTC. Its translation is CASSVPLGEETQYF.

This rearrangement joins TRBV3-1 to TRBJ1-2, with 7 bases matching TRBD1. Trimming cost V 0 bases and J 2 bases; bases outside gene matches: 9. The CDR3 has 17 amino acids. Germline assignment: CDR1 LGHDT and CDR2 YNNKEL (reference sequence). Written as DNA, the CDR3 is TGTGCCAGCAGCCAAGATATCCGACAGGGTGAGAACTATGGCTACACCTTC. It translates to CASSQDIRQGENYGYTF.

The V gene is TRBV2, the J gene TRBJ2-1; the D is unclear. With 3 bases removed from V and 8 bases from J, the gap between germline ends came to 17 bases. The length of the CDR3 is 15 residues. The germline V gene encodes CDR1 SNHLY and CDR2 FYNNEI. The CDR3 loop reads CASSEARQLVHEQFF. CDR3 nucleotides: TGTGCCAGCAGTGAGGCGCGGCAGCTAGTGCATGAGCAGTTCTTC.

This clonotype was observed a handful of times. The V call is TRBV4-3, the J call TRBJ2-1; tentatively, D is TRBD1 or TRBD2 (6 bases each). V dropped 3 bases and J dropped 9 bases, with 15 bases sitting between them. Germline values: CDR1 LGHNA, CDR2 YSLEER. The CDR3 runs 14 residues. CDR3 in DNA: TGCGCCAGCAGCCAGGGGGGCACTACGGGTGAGCAGTTCTTC. This encodes CASSQGGTTGEQFF.

V gene TRBV15 combines with J gene TRBJ2-7; TRBD2 matches at 10 bases. This CDR3 has 18 amino acids. Germline CDR1 is LNHNV and CDR2 is YYDKDF (reference sequence). With V trimmed by 0 bases and J by 4 bases, 12 bases remained unmatched. CDR3 coding DNA: TGTGCCACCAGCAGAGATCTGGATCGATTGACTAGCGGGTACGAGCAGTACTTC. This translates into CATSRDLDRLTSGYEQYF.

This chain joins TRBV24-1 and TRBJ2-5; D is undetermined. The CDR3 has 15 amino acids. CDR1 is KGHDR and CDR2 is SFDVKD in the germline V gene. The V gene lost 4 bases and the J gene lost 1 base, with 12 bases spanning the gap. The CDR3 sequence: CATSDQDPGQETQYF. CDR3 DNA: TGTGCCACCAGTGACCAAGATCCGGGCCAAGAGACCCAGTACTTC.

This chain links TRBV30 with TRBJ1-2, with a tentative D call TRBD1 (5 bases). CDR3 length: 11 amino acids. Trimming pared 4 bases from V and 7 bases from J, leaving 10 bases between. In germline, CDR1 is GTSNPN, CDR2 SVGIG (reference sequence). In DNA form, the CDR3 reads TGTGCCTGGACGGGAAGGGGTGGCTACACCTTC. It codes for CAWTGRGGYTF.

The chain combines TRBV7-6 with TRBJ2-2, with 7 bases matching TRBD2. In germline, CDR1 is SGHVS, CDR2 FNYEAQ. V was clipped by 2 bases and J by 4 bases; unmatched bases: 16. This CDR3 has 19 amino acids. The CDR3: CASSLKRLGLAAGTGELFF. CDR3 nucleotide sequence: TGTGCCAGCAGCTTAAAACGGTTGGGGCTAGCGGCAGGCACCGGGGAGCTGTTTTTT.

This clonotype appeared a few times. The chain links TRBV18 to TRBJ2-7; 7 nucleotides match TRBD1. With 5 bases clipped from V and 3 bases from J, the junction kept 7 bases outside the gene matches. This CDR3 is built from 14 residues. CDR1 and CDR2 (germline): KGHSH, LQKENI. The CDR3 bases are TGTGCCAGCTCATCACAGGGGTCCCTCTACGAGCAGTACTTC. It is translated as CASSSQGSLYEQYF.

The chain employs TRBV7-2 and TRBJ1-2; 9 positions match TRBD1. The CDR3 extends over 15 amino acids. J lost 4 bases, V lost 1 base, and 4 bases had no gene match. Germline assignment: CDR1 SGHTA and CDR2 FQGNSA. DNA of the CDR3: TGTGCCAGCAGCTTAGGGACAGGGGCCAGCTATGGCTACACCTTC. Protein product: CASSLGTGASYGYTF.